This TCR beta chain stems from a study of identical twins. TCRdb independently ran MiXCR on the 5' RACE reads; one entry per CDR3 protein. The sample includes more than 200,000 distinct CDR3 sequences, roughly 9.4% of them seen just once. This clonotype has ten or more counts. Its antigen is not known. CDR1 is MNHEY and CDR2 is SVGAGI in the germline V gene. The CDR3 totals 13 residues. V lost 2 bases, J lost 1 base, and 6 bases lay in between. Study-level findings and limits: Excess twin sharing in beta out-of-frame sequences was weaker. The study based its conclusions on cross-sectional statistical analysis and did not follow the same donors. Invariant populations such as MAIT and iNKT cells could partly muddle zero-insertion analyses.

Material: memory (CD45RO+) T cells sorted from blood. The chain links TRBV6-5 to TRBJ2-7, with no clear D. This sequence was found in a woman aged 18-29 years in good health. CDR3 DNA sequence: TGTGCCAGCAGTTACCGAGCGTCCTACGAGCAGTACTTC. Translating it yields CASSYRASYEQYF.